The clone carrying this T cell receptor (beta chain) was counted ten times or more. Antigen: not known. TCRdb recomputed calls from the 5' RACE reads with MiXCR, one row per CDR3 protein. There are about 330,000 distinct CDR3 sequences in the sample; 7% to 9% occur only once, and about 14% lies in the top ten. This entry is derived from a study of CD8 T cells in ankylosing spondylitis. Whole-study findings and limits: A motif of under ten highly homologous TCR beta variants was seen as apparently characteristic of ankylosing spondylitis blood.

Germline values: CDR1 SQVTM, CDR2 ANQGSEA. The CDR3 runs to 13 residues. The ends were cut back, 6 bases at V and 5 bases at J, with 17 bases in the middle. This clonotype was obtained from a male donor with ankylosing spondylitis. V usage is TRBV29-1 and J usage is TRBJ2-7; D uncertain. Sequencing used blood, either unsorted or a sorted T cell fraction (not recorded which). The CDR3 DNA is TGCAGCGTCGCTGCGTATACTGAAGACGAGCAGTACTTC. Its translation is CSVAAYTEDEQYF.